A selection of T cell receptor beta chains follows, all from one sample in a study of blood T cell repertoires in COVID-19. The protocol was immunoSEQ multiplex PCR, while the TCRdb copy is restricted to in-frame clones and leaves out a portion. This sample carries about 36,000 clones, 70% to 90% of them seen once, and the ten largest clones take about 15%. Material: peripheral blood. These receptors all come from a human donor in a cohort sampled during active COVID-19. The CDR3 runs from the conserved cysteine through the conserved F or W. D genes are given only for firm matches. Part of the rows lack a size; the others show once, few, many or a class for expanded clones.

clone_size,j_call,d_call,v_call,cdr3_aa,cdr3_nt
.,TRBJ1-2,TRBD1,TRBV5-1,CASSPGQGSYGYTF,TGCGCCAGCAGCCCTGGACAGGGATCCTATGGCTACACCTTC
.,TRBJ2-7,.,TRBV5-1,CASSIGGGPGGEQYF,TGCGCCAGCAGCATAGGGGGAGGGCCCGGGGGAGAGCAGTACTTC
.,TRBJ2-2,TRBD1,TRBV11-3,CASSPGQGGTGELFF,TGTGCCAGCAGCCCGGGACAGGGCGGGACCGGGGAGCTGTTTTTT
.,TRBJ1-3,.,TRBV14,CASSQDTRLYSYGNTIYF,TGTGCCAGCAGCCAAGATACCAGGTTGTATAGTTATGGAAACACCATATATTTT
.,TRBJ1-1,.,TRBV6-5,CASSRTAEAEAFF,TGTGCCAGCAGTCGGACCGCGGAGGCTGAAGCTTTCTTT
.,TRBJ2-1,TRBD1,TRBV5-1,CAISGEGEQGALYEQFF,TGCGCCATCTCAGGGGAGGGCGAACAGGGGGCTTTGTATGAGCAGTTCTTC
.,TRBJ2-2,.,TRBV21-1,CASSPGQSQGPLANTGELFF,TGTGCCAGCAGCCCTGGTCAGTCGCAGGGTCCGCTGGCGAACACCGGGGAGCTGTTTTTT
.,TRBJ2-3,TRBD2,TRBV30,CAWSAGGQNTQYF,TGTGCCTGGTCCGCGGGGGGCCAGAATACGCAGTATTTT
.,TRBJ2-7,TRBD2,TRBV3-1/TRBV3-2,CASSQVITGGPEISLYEQYF,TGTGCCAGCAGCCAAGTTATTACGGGGGGGCCTGAAATAAGTTTATACGAGCAGTACTTC
.,TRBJ1-5,TRBD1,TRBV5-5,CASSSGQGDNQPQHF,TGTGCCAGCAGCTCAGGACAGGGAGACAATCAGCCCCAGCATTTT
.,TRBJ2-2,TRBD1,TRBV10-3,CAIRSPPEQGAAGELFF,TGTGCCATCAGGTCTCCACCCGAACAGGGGGCGGCCGGGGAGCTGTTTTTT
.,TRBJ2-4,.,TRBV10-1,CASSESTSAKNIQYF,TGCGCCAGCAGTGAGTCAACATCCGCCAAAAACATTCAGTACTTC
.,TRBJ2-7,.,TRBV30,CAWSPKRGPYEQYF,TGTGCCTGGAGTCCAAAACGGGGTCCCTACGAGCAGTACTTC
once,TRBJ2-3,TRBD2,TRBV7-2,CASSLAAGGADTQYF,TGTGCCAGCAGCTTAGCGGCGGGGGGCGCAGATACGCAGTATTTT
once,TRBJ1-1,.,TRBV4-2,CASSQIERNTEAFF,TGTGCCAGCAGCCAAATAGAAAGGAACACTGAAGCTTTCTTT